A selection of T cell receptor beta chains follows, all from one sample in a study of blood T cells in healthy people across ages. TCRdb re-derived calls from the 5' RACE reads in MiXCR, one entry per CDR3 protein. In the table there are over 600,000 distinct CDR3 sequences, 21% of which are singletons. The sample consisted of blood. The receptors stem from a man in his sixties or seventies in good health. Both conserved end residues are part of each CDR3. The D gene is left open where the match is weak. Only some rows state a clone size, as once, few, many or a class for expanded clones.

clone_size: -
d_call: TRBD1
v_call: TRBV28
j_call: TRBJ2-7
cdr3_aa: CASSFAGGGGYEQYF
cdr3_nt: TGTGCCAGCAGTTTCGCAGGGGGCGGCGGGTACGAGCAGTACTTC

clone_size: few
d_call: TRBD1
v_call: TRBV6-1
j_call: TRBJ2-5
cdr3_aa: CASSEWDRVGETQYF
cdr3_nt: TGTGCCAGCAGTGAATGGGACAGGGTAGGAGAGACCCAGTACTTC

clone_size: few
d_call: -
v_call: TRBV6-1
j_call: TRBJ2-1
cdr3_aa: CASRIDGRSSYNEQFF
cdr3_nt: TGTGCCAGCAGGATCGACGGAAGAAGCTCCTACAATGAGCAGTTCTTC

clone_size: -
d_call: TRBD2
v_call: TRBV20-1
j_call: TRBJ2-7
cdr3_aa: CSALRTSGGSYEQYF
cdr3_nt: TGCAGTGCTCTACGGACTAGCGGGGGTTCCTACGAGCAGTACTTC

clone_size: -
d_call: -
v_call: TRBV19
j_call: TRBJ2-3
cdr3_aa: CASSMLLGTSTDTQYF
cdr3_nt: TGTGCCAGTAGTATGCTACTGGGAACTAGCACAGATACGCAGTATTTT

clone_size: few
d_call: TRBD2
v_call: TRBV24-1
j_call: TRBJ2-5
cdr3_aa: CATSDSGLAGETQYF
cdr3_nt: TGTGCCACCAGTGATTCGGGACTAGCGGGAGAGACCCAGTACTTC

clone_size: -
d_call: -
v_call: TRBV6-6
j_call: TRBJ2-1
cdr3_aa: CASRDYYNEQFF
cdr3_nt: TGTGCCAGCAGGGACTACTACAATGAGCAGTTCTTC

clone_size: many
d_call: -
v_call: TRBV7-9
j_call: TRBJ2-4
cdr3_aa: CASSLKGAKNIQYF
cdr3_nt: TGTGCCAGCAGCTTGAAGGGGGCCAAAAACATTCAGTACTTC

clone_size: -
d_call: -
v_call: TRBV7-9
j_call: TRBJ1-4
cdr3_aa: CASSFPPGRNNEKLFF
cdr3_nt: TGTGCCAGCAGCTTCCCTCCGGGACGGAATAATGAAAAACTGTTTTTT

clone_size: few
d_call: -
v_call: TRBV20-1
j_call: TRBJ2-1
cdr3_aa: CSARVFGSEGGNEQFF
cdr3_nt: TGCAGTGCTAGAGTGTTCGGTAGCGAGGGTGGGAATGAGCAGTTCTTC

clone_size: -
d_call: -
v_call: TRBV12-3/TRBV12-4
j_call: TRBJ2-2
cdr3_aa: CASTNSWTVNTGELFF
cdr3_nt: TGTGCCAGCACCAATTCTTGGACAGTCAACACCGGGGAGCTGTTTTTT

clone_size: few
d_call: TRBD1
v_call: TRBV29-1
j_call: TRBJ2-3
cdr3_aa: CSVGTRQGTDTQYF
cdr3_nt: TGCAGCGTTGGGACGCGACAGGGAACAGATACGCAGTATTTT

clone_size: many
d_call: TRBD1
v_call: TRBV6-2/TRBV6-3
j_call: TRBJ2-4
cdr3_aa: CASQTGSKNIQYF
cdr3_nt: TGTGCCAGCCAGACAGGGTCCAAAAACATTCAGTACTTC

clone_size: -
d_call: TRBD1
v_call: TRBV10-3
j_call: TRBJ1-4
cdr3_aa: CAISEGTGGPNEKLFF
cdr3_nt: TGTGCCATCAGTGAGGGGACAGGGGGCCCTAATGAAAAACTGTTTTTT

clone_size: -
d_call: -
v_call: TRBV29-1
j_call: TRBJ2-7
cdr3_aa: CSVKPGLMSYEQYF
cdr3_nt: TGCAGCGTCAAACCGGGACTGATGTCCTACGAGCAGTACTTC

clone_size: -
d_call: TRBD1
v_call: TRBV20-1
j_call: TRBJ2-2
cdr3_aa: CSAREGTANTGELFF
cdr3_nt: TGCAGTGCTAGAGAGGGGACAGCAAACACCGGGGAGCTGTTTTTT

clone_size: -
d_call: -
v_call: TRBV13
j_call: TRBJ1-6
cdr3_aa: CASSDSSKSPLHF
cdr3_nt: TGTGCCAGCAGCGACAGTTCCAAATCACCCCTCCACTTT

clone_size: -
d_call: TRBD1
v_call: TRBV10-3
j_call: TRBJ2-7
cdr3_aa: CAATQDRVIEQYF
cdr3_nt: TGTGCCGCGACGCAGGACAGGGTGATCGAGCAGTACTTC

clone_size: many
d_call: TRBD2
v_call: TRBV4-1
j_call: TRBJ2-1
cdr3_aa: CASSQPGLGYNEQFF
cdr3_nt: TGCGCCAGCAGCCAACCGGGACTAGGCTACAATGAGCAGTTCTTC

clone_size: few
d_call: TRBD1
v_call: TRBV29-1
j_call: TRBJ2-7
cdr3_aa: CSVKTGTGAYEQYF
cdr3_nt: TGCAGCGTTAAAACCGGGACAGGGGCCTACGAGCAGTACTTC

clone_size: many
d_call: TRBD2
v_call: TRBV6-2/TRBV6-3
j_call: TRBJ2-7
cdr3_aa: CASRRTSGSNYEQYF
cdr3_nt: TGTGCCAGCAGACGGACTAGCGGGAGTAATTACGAGCAGTACTTC

clone_size: -
d_call: TRBD1
v_call: TRBV29-1
j_call: TRBJ2-4
cdr3_aa: CSVGQGGTIQYF
cdr3_nt: TGCAGCGTCGGACAGGGGGGAACAATTCAGTACTTC

clone_size: -
d_call: -
v_call: TRBV10-3
j_call: TRBJ2-7
cdr3_aa: CAISEGRGSTYEQYF
cdr3_nt: TGTGCCATCAGTGAGGGTAGGGGGAGTACCTACGAGCAGTACTTC

clone_size: -
d_call: TRBD2
v_call: TRBV18
j_call: TRBJ2-7
cdr3_aa: CASSPQLTSGNEQYF
cdr3_nt: TGTGCCAGCTCACCGCAGTTGACTAGCGGGAACGAGCAGTACTTC

clone_size: many
d_call: TRBD2
v_call: TRBV7-8
j_call: TRBJ2-1
cdr3_aa: CASSHTSGNLNEQFF
cdr3_nt: TGTGCCAGCAGCCATACTAGCGGGAATCTCAATGAGCAGTTCTTC

clone_size: few
d_call: -
v_call: TRBV21-1
j_call: TRBJ2-7
cdr3_aa: CASSKDPDITYEQYF
cdr3_nt: TGTGCCAGCAGCAAAGATCCGGATATAACCTACGAGCAGTACTTC

clone_size: -
d_call: TRBD2
v_call: TRBV5-4
j_call: TRBJ2-7
cdr3_aa: CASSPGLAGATEQYF
cdr3_nt: TGTGCCAGCAGCCCGGGACTAGCGGGAGCGACGGAGCAGTACTTC

clone_size: few
d_call: TRBD2
v_call: TRBV7-8
j_call: TRBJ2-2
cdr3_aa: CASSSRTSGSTIMGTGELFF
cdr3_nt: TGTGCCAGCAGCTCCCGGACTAGCGGGAGTACTATAATGGGGACCGGGGAGCTGTTTTTT

clone_size: -
d_call: -
v_call: TRBV6-6
j_call: TRBJ1-2
cdr3_aa: CASSYEGVGDYGYTF
cdr3_nt: TGTGCCAGCAGTTACGAGGGGGTCGGCGACTATGGCTACACCTTC

clone_size: -
d_call: -
v_call: TRBV18
j_call: TRBJ2-5
cdr3_aa: CASSPSLSQETQYF
cdr3_nt: TGTGCCAGCTCACCCTCGTTGTCCCAAGAGACCCAGTACTTC

clone_size: few
d_call: -
v_call: TRBV14
j_call: TRBJ2-1
cdr3_aa: CASSQALSGKDEQFF
cdr3_nt: TGTGCCAGCAGCCAAGCGTTAAGCGGAAAGGATGAGCAGTTCTTC

clone_size: -
d_call: TRBD1
v_call: TRBV20-1
j_call: TRBJ2-1
cdr3_aa: CSARAAGTGGRYNEQFF
cdr3_nt: TGCAGTGCTAGAGCGGCCGGGACAGGGGGCAGGTATAATGAGCAGTTCTTC

clone_size: -
d_call: TRBD2
v_call: TRBV29-1
j_call: TRBJ2-3
cdr3_aa: CSVEGWEGPTDTQYF
cdr3_nt: TGCAGCGTTGAGGGGTGGGAGGGTCCCACAGATACGCAGTATTTT

clone_size: -
d_call: -
v_call: TRBV5-6
j_call: TRBJ2-1
cdr3_aa: CASSLSGLLNEQFF
cdr3_nt: TGTGCCAGCAGCTTGTCGGGCCTACTCAATGAGCAGTTCTTC

clone_size: many
d_call: -
v_call: TRBV7-2
j_call: TRBJ2-3
cdr3_aa: CASSLARDTQYF
cdr3_nt: TGTGCCAGCAGCTTAGCGCGAGATACGCAGTATTTT

clone_size: -
d_call: TRBD1
v_call: TRBV18
j_call: TRBJ2-3
cdr3_aa: CASSPGTGGIRTDTQYF
cdr3_nt: TGTGCCAGCTCACCTGGGACAGGGGGGATTCGCACAGATACGCAGTATTTT

clone_size: few
d_call: -
v_call: TRBV11-3
j_call: TRBJ2-1
cdr3_aa: CASSLDAGEQFF
cdr3_nt: TGTGCCAGCAGCTTAGATGCGGGTGAGCAGTTCTTC

clone_size: -
d_call: -
v_call: TRBV4-1
j_call: TRBJ2-3
cdr3_aa: CASSQDQEGAQYF
cdr3_nt: TGCGCCAGCAGCCAAGACCAGGAGGGCGCGCAGTATTTT

clone_size: -
d_call: -
v_call: TRBV6-1
j_call: TRBJ2-5
cdr3_aa: CASSDGHTYQETQYF
cdr3_nt: TGTGCCAGCAGTGATGGACACACGTACCAAGAGACCCAGTACTTC

clone_size: many
d_call: TRBD2
v_call: TRBV10-3
j_call: TRBJ2-1
cdr3_aa: CAISEAGTSGSNEQFF
cdr3_nt: TGTGCCATCAGTGAAGCCGGGACTAGCGGGAGCAATGAGCAGTTCTTC

clone_size: -
d_call: -
v_call: TRBV29-1
j_call: TRBJ1-1
cdr3_aa: CSVELPARNTEAFF
cdr3_nt: TGCAGCGTTGAGCTACCCGCCAGGAACACTGAAGCTTTCTTT

clone_size: -
d_call: TRBD2
v_call: TRBV7-9
j_call: TRBJ2-1
cdr3_aa: CASSLAGTSGDEQFF
cdr3_nt: TGTGCCAGCAGCTTAGCTGGGACTAGCGGCGATGAGCAGTTCTTC

clone_size: many
d_call: TRBD1
v_call: TRBV20-1
j_call: TRBJ1-1
cdr3_aa: CSASTGASNTEAFF
cdr3_nt: TGCAGTGCTAGCACAGGGGCGAGTAACACTGAAGCTTTCTTT

clone_size: few
d_call: TRBD2
v_call: TRBV6-6
j_call: TRBJ2-5
cdr3_aa: CASKVWAGTSQETQYF
cdr3_nt: TGTGCCAGCAAAGTCTGGGCCGGGACTAGCCAAGAGACCCAGTACTTC

clone_size: few
d_call: -
v_call: TRBV4-3
j_call: TRBJ1-6
cdr3_aa: CASSQDAQSNNSPLHF
cdr3_nt: TGCGCCAGCAGCCAAGACGCGCAGAGCAATAATTCACCCCTCCACTTT

clone_size: few
d_call: TRBD2
v_call: TRBV29-1
j_call: TRBJ2-5
cdr3_aa: CSVMGRGHQETQYF
cdr3_nt: TGCAGCGTGATGGGGAGGGGTCACCAAGAGACCCAGTACTTC

clone_size: many
d_call: -
v_call: TRBV18
j_call: TRBJ1-1
cdr3_aa: CASSPRDTEAFF
cdr3_nt: TGTGCCAGCAGCCCCCGGGACACTGAAGCTTTCTTT

clone_size: few
d_call: TRBD1
v_call: TRBV10-3
j_call: TRBJ2-3
cdr3_aa: CAITRGDRGADTQYF
cdr3_nt: TGTGCCATCACGCGTGGGGACAGGGGTGCAGATACGCAGTATTTT

clone_size: few
d_call: -
v_call: TRBV9
j_call: TRBJ2-5
cdr3_aa: CASSVGASDQETQYF
cdr3_nt: TGTGCCAGCAGCGTGGGCGCTAGCGACCAAGAGACCCAGTACTTC

clone_size: few
d_call: -
v_call: TRBV20-1
j_call: TRBJ2-3
cdr3_aa: CSATRDTQYF
cdr3_nt: TGCAGTGCTACCCGGGATACGCAGTATTTT

clone_size: few
d_call: -
v_call: TRBV7-2
j_call: TRBJ2-7
cdr3_aa: CASSLNSVSYEQYF
cdr3_nt: TGTGCCAGCAGCTTAAATAGCGTCTCCTACGAGCAGTACTTC

clone_size: -
d_call: TRBD2
v_call: TRBV5-1
j_call: TRBJ2-5
cdr3_aa: CASSLESGRETQYF
cdr3_nt: TGCGCCAGCAGCTTGGAAAGCGGGAGAGAGACCCAGTACTTC

clone_size: few
d_call: -
v_call: TRBV7-2
j_call: TRBJ2-1
cdr3_aa: CASSILRGEQFF
cdr3_nt: TGTGCCAGCAGCATCCTGCGGGGCGAGCAGTTCTTC

clone_size: few
d_call: TRBD2
v_call: TRBV7-9
j_call: TRBJ2-5
cdr3_aa: CASSLAGTSGAERYF
cdr3_nt: TGTGCCAGCAGCTTAGCAGGGACTAGCGGGGCCGAGCGGTACTTC

clone_size: -
d_call: -
v_call: TRBV24-1
j_call: TRBJ2-1
cdr3_aa: CATESDSSSYNEQFF
cdr3_nt: TGTGCCACCGAGAGCGACTCGAGCTCCTACAATGAGCAGTTCTTC

clone_size: -
d_call: -
v_call: TRBV12-3/TRBV12-4
j_call: TRBJ1-2
cdr3_aa: CASSFSVNYGYTF
cdr3_nt: TGTGCCAGCAGTTTTTCAGTTAACTATGGCTACACCTTC

clone_size: -
d_call: TRBD2
v_call: TRBV29-1
j_call: TRBJ2-7
cdr3_aa: CSVIAGEAHEQYF
cdr3_nt: TGCAGCGTTATAGCGGGAGAAGCTCACGAGCAGTACTTC

clone_size: few
d_call: TRBD1
v_call: TRBV9
j_call: TRBJ2-3
cdr3_aa: CASSPGTGGLGTQYF
cdr3_nt: TGTGCCAGCAGCCCCGGGACAGGGGGCCTAGGTACGCAGTATTTT